The 3 T cell receptor beta chains listed next were all sequenced from one sample in a study of blood T cell repertoires in COVID-19. The method was immunoSEQ multiplex PCR; TCRdb's version includes in-frame clones alone and lacks a portion of them. This sample has 300,000 to 500,000 clones, with over 75% found just once. What was sequenced was PBMCs or T cells enriched from blood (not recorded which). Receptors originate from a woman younger than 45 with acute COVID-19.

The chain joins TRBV20-1 to TRBJ1-1; D might be TRBD1 (6 bases). The V end lost 8 bases, the J end lost 7 bases, and 14 bases lay between the germline ends. In germline, CDR1 is DFQATT, CDR2 SNEGSKA (reference sequence). The CDR3 is 11 residues long. The CDR3, as DNA: TGCAGTCCCGAGGGGGGGGGTGAAGCTTTCTTT. Amino acids: CSPEGGGEAFF.

The chain links TRBV28 to TRBJ1-6; maybe TRBD1 (6 bases). This CDR3 is 15 amino acids long. Trimming shortened V by 8 bases and J by 1 base, and 12 bases separated the two germline ends. The germline gives CDR1 MDHEN, CDR2 SYDVKM. Written as DNA, the CDR3 is TGTGCCAGCCTCCAAGGGGGTTCCTATAATTCACCCCTCCACTTT. Translation gives CASLQGGSYNSPLHF.

This rearrangement joins TRBV9 to TRBJ2-7; 9 nucleotides line up with TRBD1. The CDR3 is 16 residues long. The V gene end was trimmed by 1 base and the J gene end by 5 bases; junction bases not matched to a gene: 10. Germline V lookup: CDR1 SGDLS, CDR2 YYNGEE. The CDR3: CASSVLQGAVIHEQYF. The CDR3 DNA follows: TGTGCCAGCAGCGTATTACAGGGGGCCGTCATCCACGAGCAGTACTTC. The whole variable domain, filled in from reference TRBV9 and TRBJ2-7, reads DSGVTQTPKHLITATGQRVTLRCSPRSGDLSVYWYQQSLDQGLQFLIQYYNGEERAKGNILERFSAQQFPDLHSELNLSSLELGDSALYFCASSVLQGAVIHEQYFGPGTRLTVT.